What follows is one T cell receptor beta chain and its context. Antigen specificity is unknown. This entry belongs to a study of yellow fever vaccine responses in identical twins. TCRdb analysed the RT-PCR reads with MiXCR anew, one entry per CDR3 protein. Altogether 3,000 to 3,500 distinct CDR3 sequences are present, approximately 90% being singletons, with the ten largest covering around 2.4%. The germline V and J ends were trimmed by 0 bases and 5 bases, with 27 bases remaining between them. This CDR3 region has 20 residues. Study conclusions and caveats: Twins reportedly mounted vaccine T cell responses that seemed partly convergent, partly personalized.

The rearrangement links TRBV23-1 to TRBJ2-3; D possibly corresponds to TRBD2 (6 bases). TRBV23-1 is assigned to the ORF class and has an uncertain function. This specimen consisted of T cells from blood (PBMCs), unsorted or a sorted subset (not recorded which), obtained before or after yellow fever vaccination (not recorded which). This receptor was obtained from a woman aged 18 to 35 who received the yellow fever vaccine. The CDR3 loop is CASSQSGEARELLSRDTQYF. As DNA, the CDR3 is TGCGCCAGCAGTCAATCAGGGGAGGCGCGAGAACTTCTTTCAAGAGATACGCAGTATTTT.